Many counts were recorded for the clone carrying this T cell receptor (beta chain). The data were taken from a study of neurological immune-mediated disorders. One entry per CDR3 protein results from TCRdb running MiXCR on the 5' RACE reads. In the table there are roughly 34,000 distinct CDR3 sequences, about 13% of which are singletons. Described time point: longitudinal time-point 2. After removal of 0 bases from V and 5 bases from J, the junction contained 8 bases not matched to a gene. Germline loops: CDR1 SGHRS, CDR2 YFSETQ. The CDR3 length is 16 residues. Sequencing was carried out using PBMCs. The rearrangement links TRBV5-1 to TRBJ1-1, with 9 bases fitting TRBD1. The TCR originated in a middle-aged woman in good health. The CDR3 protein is CASSLDWTGEKTEAFF. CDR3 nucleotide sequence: TGCGCCAGCAGCTTGGACTGGACAGGGGAAAAAACTGAAGCTTTCTTT.